The clone carrying this T cell receptor (beta chain) was observed at least ten times. Its antigen is undetermined. The cDNA was generated by 5'RACE with 10-nucleotide random UMIs. A single record per CDR3 protein comes from TCRdb applying MiXCR to the 5' RACE reads. The sample holds 30,000 to 40,000 distinct CDR3 sequences, around 10% seen once. The CDR3 spans 12 residues. Trimming removed 4 bases at V and 4 bases at J, with 11 bases between. Germline V gives CDR1 DFQATT, CDR2 SNEGSKA (reference sequence). Regarding time point: technical triplicate 1. This record belongs to a study of neurological immune-mediated disorders. Study-level findings and limits: CDR3 amino acid sequences of expanded clones were not shared across subjects, a result suggesting private repertoires in all groups.

The sequenced sample consisted of PBMCs. The chain combines TRBV20-1 with TRBJ2-7; unclear D gene. This TCR derives from a man in his fifties or sixties with HTLV-1-associated myelopathy (HAM/TSP). The CDR3 nucleotides are TGCAGTGCTAAGGGTCCGGTATACGAGCAGTACTTC. Protein product: CSAKGPVYEQYF.